The 11 T cell receptor beta chains given below trace back to one sample, sequenced in a study of T-cell reconstitution after alpha-beta-depleted transplantation in children. Using unique molecular identifiers, the investigators prepared the TCRbeta library. TCRdb re-called the PCR reads with MiXCR, one entry per CDR3 protein. The table lists about 460,000 distinct CDR3 sequences, around 12% of them singletons. Sequenced material: PBMCs from the stem cell graft donor, taken from the stem cell graft. The receptor set was obtained from a human donor who donated a stem cell graft to a child with combined immunodeficiency.

This clonotype was seen a few times. This chain uses TRBV24-1 with TRBJ2-3; 9 positions match TRBD2. The CDR3 consists of 17 residues. Trimming cost V 1 base and J 2 bases; bases outside gene matches: 6. Germline CDR1 KGHDR, CDR2 SFDVKD. In nucleotides, the CDR3 is TGTGCCACCAGTGATTTTAATATAGCGGGAGACACAGATACGCAGTATTTT. Translated: CATSDFNIAGDTDTQYF.

This rearrangement joins TRBV7-9 to TRBJ1-1; TRBD1 matches at 8 bases. The germline CDR1 and CDR2 sequences are SEHNR and FQNEAQ (reference sequence). The CDR3 is made up of 16 amino acids. The V and J ends lost 5 bases and 5 bases, in that order; junction bases with no gene match: 13. The DNA for the CDR3 is TGTGCCAGCAGCCCCGGGACAGGCCGAGGGGGAACTGAAGCTTTCTTT. Amino acids: CASSPGTGRGGTEAFF.

The J gene is TRBJ2-7, the V gene TRBV20-1; no firm D call. Germline V gene sequence: CDR1 DFQATT, CDR2 SNEGSKA (reference sequence). V was clipped by 0 bases and J by 0 bases, with 12 bases between them. The CDR3 totals 15 residues. The CDR3 reads CSARDLGGPSYEQYF. CDR3 coding DNA: TGCAGTGCTAGAGATCTTGGCGGTCCCTCCTACGAGCAGTACTTC.

The chain joins TRBV13 to TRBJ2-1, with D possibly being TRBD2 (7 bases). The CDR3 contains 18 residues. Germline CDR1 is PRHDT and CDR2 is FYEKMQ (reference sequence). Trimming left V 5 bases short and J 2 bases short, with 22 bases between. The CDR3 reads CASSQTPLSGGPYNEQFF. CDR3 nucleotide sequence: TGTGCCAGCAGCCAGACACCCTTGTCGGGGGGCCCCTACAATGAGCAGTTCTTC.

Note on this clonotype: A read error may explain this, as a much larger clone is one base away. The chain recombines TRBV6-5 with TRBJ2-2; 7 bases are shared with TRBD2. The V gene end was trimmed by 2 bases and the J gene end by 5 bases; junction bases not matched to a gene: 2. Germline assignment: CDR1 MNHEY and CDR2 SVGAGI. The CDR3 has 14 amino acids. The CDR3 protein is CASSYDGGTGELFF. In DNA, the CDR3 is TGTGCCAGCAGTTACGACGGGGGGACCGGGGAGCTGTTTTTT.

This sequence joins TRBV5-1 and TRBJ1-1, with D unclear. There are 12 residues in the CDR3. Germline loops: CDR1 SGHRS, CDR2 YFSETQ. V was trimmed by 7 bases and J by 1 base, leaving 8 bases between them. The CDR3, as DNA: TGCGCCAGCCGGGCGGGGAACACTGAAGCTTTCTTT. Its translation: CASRAGNTEAFF.

This clonotype occurred a few times. V and J are TRBV30 and TRBJ1-1, with no clear D. CDR3 size: 13 residues. V lost 0 bases and J 0 bases, leaving 5 bases between the germline ends. Germline V gene data show CDR1 as GTSNPN and CDR2 as SVGIG (reference sequence). For the CDR3, the DNA is TGTGCCTGGAGTGTACGGGTGAACACTGAAGCTTTCTTT. This translates into CAWSVRVNTEAFF.

This clonotype was observed a handful of times. V usage is TRBV20-1 and J usage is TRBJ1-5; perhaps TRBD1 as D (5 bases). V was clipped by 6 bases and J by 7 bases, with 16 bases between them. The CDR3 loop spans 13 amino acids. Germline V lookup: CDR1 DFQATT, CDR2 SNEGSKA (reference sequence). DNA for the CDR3: TGCAGTGCCGGGGTGGCAGGGTCCCAGCCCCAGCATTTT. Its translation is CSAGVAGSQPQHF.

This clonotype occurred once. The chain couples TRBV7-3 to TRBJ2-7; TRBD2 matches at 9 bases. V lost 0 bases to trimming and J lost 1 base; unmatched junction nucleotides: 22. CDR3 length: 22 residues. CDR1 SGHTA and CDR2 FQGTGA come from the germline V gene. CDR3 DNA: TGTGCCAGCAGCTTAACCACCGTTCGAGGCCCGTCGGAGACTAGCGGATCCTACGAGCAGTACTTC. It translates to CASSLTTVRGPSETSGSYEQYF.

This clonotype came up many times. The chain joins TRBV11-2 to TRBJ2-1, with 11 nucleotides matching TRBD2. The CDR3 runs 15 residues. V dropped 1 base and J dropped 9; count of bases not matched to a gene: 5. Germline lookup yields CDR1 SGHAT and CDR2 FQNNGV. The CDR3 sequence is CASSLVTSGIVEQFF. The CDR3 nucleotides are TGTGCCAGCAGCTTAGTGACTAGCGGGATAGTTGAGCAGTTCTTC.

This clonotype was counted between two and nine times. The chain combines TRBV25-1 with TRBJ2-5, with 9 bases matching TRBD2. The germline CDR1 and CDR2 sequences are MGHDK and SYGVNS. This CDR3 contains 16 residues. V lost 0 bases and J lost 5; bases outside the gene matches: 7. The CDR3 region has the DNA TGTGCCAGCAGTGAATATTTTCTAGCGGGAAACGAGACCCAGTACTTC. Residues: CASSEYFLAGNETQYF.